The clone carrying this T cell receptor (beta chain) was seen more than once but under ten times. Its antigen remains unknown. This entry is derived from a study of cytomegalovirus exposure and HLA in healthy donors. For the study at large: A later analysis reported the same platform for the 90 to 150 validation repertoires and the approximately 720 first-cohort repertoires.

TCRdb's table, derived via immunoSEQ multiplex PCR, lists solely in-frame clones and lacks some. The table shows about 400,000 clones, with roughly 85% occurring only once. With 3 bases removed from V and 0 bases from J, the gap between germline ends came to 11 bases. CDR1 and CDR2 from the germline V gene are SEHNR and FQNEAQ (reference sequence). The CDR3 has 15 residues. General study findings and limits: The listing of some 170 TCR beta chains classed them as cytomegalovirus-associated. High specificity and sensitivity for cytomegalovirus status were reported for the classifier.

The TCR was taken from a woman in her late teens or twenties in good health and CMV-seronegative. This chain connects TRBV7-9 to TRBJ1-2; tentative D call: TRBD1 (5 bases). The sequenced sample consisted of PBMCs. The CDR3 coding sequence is TGTGCCAGCAGCTTGTTAGTGGGGCCTAACTATGGCTACACCTTC. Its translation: CASSLLVGPNYGYTF.